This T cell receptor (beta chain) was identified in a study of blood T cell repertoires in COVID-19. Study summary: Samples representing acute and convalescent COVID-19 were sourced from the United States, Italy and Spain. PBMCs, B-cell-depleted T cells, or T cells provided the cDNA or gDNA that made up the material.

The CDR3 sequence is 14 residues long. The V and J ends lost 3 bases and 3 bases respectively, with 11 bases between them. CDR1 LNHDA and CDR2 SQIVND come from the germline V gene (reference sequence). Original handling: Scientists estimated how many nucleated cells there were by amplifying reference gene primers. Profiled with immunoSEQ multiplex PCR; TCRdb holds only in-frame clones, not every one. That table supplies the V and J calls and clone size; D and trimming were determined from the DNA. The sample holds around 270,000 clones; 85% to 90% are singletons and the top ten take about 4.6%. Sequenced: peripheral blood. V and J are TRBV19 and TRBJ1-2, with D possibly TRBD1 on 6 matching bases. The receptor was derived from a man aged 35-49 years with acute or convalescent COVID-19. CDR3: CASSIPAGDYGYTF. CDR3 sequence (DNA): TGTGCCAGTAGTATCCCTGCAGGGGACTATGGCTACACCTTC.